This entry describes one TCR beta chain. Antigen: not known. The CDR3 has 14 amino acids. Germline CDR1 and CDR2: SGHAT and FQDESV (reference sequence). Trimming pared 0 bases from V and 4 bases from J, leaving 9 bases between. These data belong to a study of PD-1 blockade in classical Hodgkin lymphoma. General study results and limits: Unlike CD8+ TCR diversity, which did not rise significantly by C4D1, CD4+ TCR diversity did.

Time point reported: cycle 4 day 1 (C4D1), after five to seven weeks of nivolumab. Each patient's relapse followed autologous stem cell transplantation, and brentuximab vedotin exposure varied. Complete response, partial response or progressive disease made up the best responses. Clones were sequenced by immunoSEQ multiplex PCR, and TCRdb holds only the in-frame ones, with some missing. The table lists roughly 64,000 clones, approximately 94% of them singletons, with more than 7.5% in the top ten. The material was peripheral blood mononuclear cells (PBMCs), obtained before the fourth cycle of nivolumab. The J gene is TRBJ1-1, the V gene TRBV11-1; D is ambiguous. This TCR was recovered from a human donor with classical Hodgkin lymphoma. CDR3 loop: CASSLAGYGTEAFF. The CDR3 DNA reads TGTGCCAGCAGCTTAGCAGGGTATGGCACTGAAGCTTTCTTT.